The 24 T cell receptor beta chains reported below all come from one sample, sequenced in a study of metastatic and nonmetastatic thyroid tumors. Treatment of any kind had been given to no patient before thyroid surgery. With MiXCR, TCRdb reprocessed the PCR reads. The sample has under 20,000 clones; roughly a quarter are singletons. Sequencing was carried out using blood. Receptor source: a female donor with papillary thyroid cancer or a benign thyroid nodule (not recorded which). Some clones in this sample may be carry-over from other donors' samples.

This clone was detected ten times or more. The rearrangement uses TRBV10-2 and TRBJ2-2; no definite D call. Germline-derived CDR1 and CDR2 are WSHSY and SAAADI. The CDR3 extends over 13 amino acids. Between the trimmed V and J ends, which lost 10 bases and 4 bases, there was a span of 13 bases. The CDR3 DNA follows: TGCGCCACAACTCAGGTTTCCACCGGGGAGCTGTTTTTT. Its protein product is CATTQVSTGELFF.

This clone was picked up many times. V and J are TRBV4-2 and TRBJ2-5, with 13 bases matching TRBD2. Germline V gives CDR1 LGHNA, CDR2 YNFKEQ. The CDR3 loop spans 18 amino acids. Trimming cost V 0 bases and J 2 bases; bases outside gene matches: 6. The CDR3 DNA reads TGTGCCAGCAGCCAAGATTTACTAGCGGGAGGGCATCAAGAGACCCAGTACTTC. This codes for CASSQDLLAGGHQETQYF.

This clone turned up a few times. Just one base apart from a much larger clone, this may be a read error. This rearrangement joins TRBV25-1 to TRBJ1-3, with D hard to call. This CDR3 comprises 14 residues. CDR1 and CDR2 (germline): MGHDK, SYGVNS. This chain's CDR3 is CSSSDLLGINTIYF. CDR3 bases: TGTTCCAGCAGTGATCTCCTAGGGATAAACACCATATATTTT. The variable domain in full, completed from reference TRBV25-1 and TRBJ1-3, reads EADIYQTPRYLVIGTGKKITLECSQTMGHDKMYWYQQDPGMELHLIHYSYGVNSTEKGDLSSESTVSRIRTEHFPLTLESARPSHTSQYLCSSSDLLGINTIYFGEGSWLTVV.

The chain links TRBV30 to TRBJ2-7, with D hard to call. Germline V gene data show CDR1 as GTSNPN and CDR2 as SVGIG (reference sequence). V was shortened by 3 bases and J by 13 bases, with 19 bases between the two germline ends. The CDR3 is made up of 12 amino acids. CDR3 nucleotides: TGTGCCTGGAGGGTAAGCCAGGTACGATCATACTTC. This translates into CAWRVSQVRSYF.

The rearrangement joins TRBV11-3 to TRBJ2-7; the match to TRBD2 covers 9 bases. Per germline, CDR1 SGHNT and CDR2 YENEEA. Unmatched junction bases numbered 14, after V lost 7 bases and J lost 4 bases. This CDR3 is built from 16 residues. The CDR3 reads CASKRTVGLAVYEQYF. The CDR3 DNA is TGTGCCAGCAAAAGGACGGTGGGACTAGCTGTGTACGAGCAGTACTTC.

The V gene is TRBV2, the J gene TRBJ2-7, with 8 bases fitting TRBD2. The CDR3 has 15 amino acids. J lost 3 bases, V lost 8 bases, and 12 bases had no gene match. Per germline, CDR1 SNHLY and CDR2 FYNNEI. The CDR3 DNA is TGTGCCAGCGCTAGGACTAGCAGTGAGATCTACGAGCAGTACTTC. This gives the protein CASARTSSEIYEQYF.

CDR3 sequence (DNA): TGCAGTGCTAGAGCGAACAGGGCGCTGAACACTGAAGCTTTCTTT. Its protein is CSARANRALNTEAFF. The V and J genes are TRBV20-1 and TRBJ1-1, with TRBD1 as a possible D gene (6 bases). The CDR3 totals 15 residues. The V gene's germline CDR1 is DFQATT and CDR2 SNEGSKA (reference sequence). Trimming cost V 1 base and J 0 bases, with 12 bases left between them.

In its sample, this clone was seen many times. Other DNA sequences in the same sample also yield this CDR3. The chain links TRBV7-9 to TRBJ1-2; D is perhaps TRBD1 (6 bases). This CDR3 is 14 amino acids long. Germline CDR1 is SEHNR and CDR2 is FQNEAQ (reference sequence). V was pared by 4 bases and J by 3 bases, with 12 bases between. The CDR3 loop is CASSSSGADYGYTF. DNA of the CDR3: TGTGCCAGCAGCTCCTCAGGGGCGGACTATGGCTACACCTTC.

The chain employs TRBV6-1 and TRBJ2-7; D unresolved. The V gene lost 3 bases and the J gene lost 4 bases, with 13 bases spanning the gap. Germline CDR1 reads MNHNS; CDR2 reads SASEGT. CDR3 length: 14 amino acids. This CDR3 reads CASSERPQVYEQYF. The CDR3 DNA reads TGTGCCAGCAGTGAGCGCCCTCAGGTGTACGAGCAGTACTTC.

This clone ranks as medium-sized. Other DNA sequences in this specimen translate into the identical CDR3. CDR3 protein: CASSGFPLGLEQFF. The CDR3 bases are TGTGCCAGCTCGGGCTTTCCTTTGGGTTTAGAGCAGTTCTTC. J is TRBJ2-1 and V is TRBV12-3 or TRBV12-4; D call uncertain. The CDR3 consists of 14 residues. Trimming took 8 bases from V and 10 from J, leaving 21 bases between them.

This clone has a handful of counts. The V gene is TRBV28, the J gene TRBJ2-2, with TRBD1 matching 9 bases. Unmatched junction bases numbered 2, after V lost 0 bases and J lost 3 bases. Germline loops: CDR1 MDHEN, CDR2 SYDVKM. CDR3 length: 16 residues. The CDR3 nucleotides are TGTGCCAGCAGTTTATGGGACAGGGGTGACACCGGGGAGCTGTTTTTT. This translates into CASSLWDRGDTGELFF.

This clone was detected only a few times. V usage is TRBV27 and J usage is TRBJ2-2, with a weak D call TRBD2 (5 bases). The ends were cut back, 6 bases at V and 14 bases at J, with 13 bases in the middle. Germline-derived CDR1 and CDR2 are MNHEY and SMNVEV (reference sequence). There are 11 residues in the CDR3. DNA for the CDR3: TGTGCCAGCAGGTCTCAAGGGAGTCTGTTTTTT. This encodes CASRSQGSLFF.

A word on this clone: One junction end disagrees with the germline gene, perhaps due to a read error. The chain joins TRBV11-1 to TRBJ2-7, with D possibly called TRBD1 or TRBD2 (5 bases each). The CDR3 has 16 residues. Germline values: CDR1 SGHAT, CDR2 FQDESV (reference sequence). The CDR3 sequence: CASSPLGVGIYYKQYF. The CDR3 nucleotides are TGTGCCAGCAGTCCCCTGGGGGTCGGGATTTACTACAAGCAGTACTTC.

This clone is classed as medium-sized. V gene TRBV7-2 combines with J gene TRBJ1-2; unclear D gene. This CDR3 has 11 amino acids. V was trimmed by 4 bases and J by 7 bases, leaving 7 bases between them. The germline gives CDR1 SGHTA, CDR2 FQGNSA. CDR3 nucleotides: TGTGCCAGCAGCTCCGCCCGTGGCTACACCTTC. This encodes CASSSARGYTF.

This clone was observed many times. This sequence joins TRBV4-2 and TRBJ2-6; the D call may be TRBD1 or TRBD2 (5 bases each). The length of the CDR3 is 15 residues. Germline V gene sequence: CDR1 LGHNA, CDR2 YNFKEQ. V dropped 8 bases and J dropped 0 bases, with 11 bases sitting between them. The CDR3 protein is CASWDGASGANVLTF. CDR3 DNA sequence: TGTGCCAGCTGGGACGGCGCCTCTGGGGCCAACGTCCTGACTTTC.

This clone was seen repeatedly, ten times or more. The gene calls are TRBV20-1 and TRBJ2-1; 13 positions agree with TRBD2. Germline CDR1 and CDR2: DFQATT and SNEGSKA (reference sequence). The CDR3 spans 17 residues. Germline trimming cut 0 bases from V and 3 bases from J; bases unmatched to any gene: 5. CDR3 nucleotides: TGCAGTGCTAGAGAACTAGCGGGAGGGCCAAGCTACAATGAGCAGTTCTTC. Protein product: CSARELAGGPSYNEQFF.

The genes are TRBV19 and TRBJ2-1; TRBD2 matches 9 bases. The CDR3 loop spans 15 amino acids. Germline V gene lookup returns CDR1 LNHDA and CDR2 SQIVND (reference sequence). The V gene end was trimmed by 4 bases and the J gene end by 8 bases; junction bases not matched to a gene: 9. The CDR3 sequence: CASSTGLAFSDEQFF. The DNA for the CDR3 is TGTGCCAGTAGTACAGGACTAGCGTTCTCTGATGAGCAGTTCTTC.

The V gene is TRBV4-3, the J gene TRBJ1-2, with D unclear. V was cut by 0 bases and J by 4 bases, with 15 bases left in between. CDR3 length equals 16 residues. Germline V gene sequence: CDR1 LGHNA, CDR2 YSLEER. The CDR3 here is CASSQDQRPGFYGYTF. The CDR3 region has the DNA TGCGCCAGCAGCCAAGATCAAAGGCCCGGATTCTATGGCTACACCTTC.

This clone turned up a few times. CDR3 in amino acids: CASRRQGGGTDTQYF. The DNA for the CDR3 is TGTGCCAGCAGGAGACAGGGAGGGGGCACAGATACGCAGTATTTT. The chain uses TRBV27 and TRBJ2-3; the D gene could be TRBD1 or TRBD2 (7 bases each). CDR1 is MNHEY and CDR2 is SMNVEV in the germline V gene (reference sequence). This CDR3 region has 15 residues. With 6 bases removed from V and 1 base from J, the gap between germline ends came to 14 bases.

This clone was found many times. The chain links TRBV4-2 to TRBJ2-3; perhaps TRBD2 as D (6 bases). CDR1 is LGHNA and CDR2 is YNFKEQ in the germline V gene. The CDR3 totals 17 residues. V was trimmed by 0 bases and J by 6 bases, leaving 19 bases between them. CDR3 amino acids: CASSQDGAGRLHDTQYF. CDR3 bases: TGTGCCAGCAGCCAAGATGGGGCGGGGAGACTGCACGATACGCAGTATTTT.

The rearrangement uses TRBV7-3 and TRBJ2-2, with 8 bases aligning to TRBD2. The CDR3 totals 16 residues. The germline V gene has CDR1 SGHTA and CDR2 FQGTGA. The junction had 7 bases not matched to a gene; V was cut back by 3 bases and J by 4 bases. The CDR3 sequence: CASSFTAGVATGELFF. In DNA, the CDR3 is TGTGCCAGCAGCTTCACAGCGGGAGTAGCCACCGGGGAGCTGTTTTTT. The full variable domain, completed using reference TRBV7-3 and TRBJ2-2, is GAGVSQTPSNKVTEKGKYVELRCDPISGHTALYWYRQSLGQGPEFLIYFQGTGAADDSGLPNDRFFAVRPEGSVSTLKIQRTERGDSAVYLCASSFTAGVATGELFFGEGSRLTVL.

This clone was seen many times. This chain connects TRBV20-1 to TRBJ2-5; 13 positions match TRBD2. This CDR3 has 14 amino acids. The germline CDR1 and CDR2 sequences are DFQATT and SNEGSKA (reference sequence). The junction had 6 bases not matched to a gene; V was cut back by 6 bases and J by 5 bases. As DNA, the CDR3 is TGCAGTGCAATCGGGACTAGCGGGATCGAGACCCAGTACTTC. Translated, it gives CSAIGTSGIETQYF.

Points on this clone: At one end, the junction sequence differs from germline, possibly due to a read error. V gene TRBV20-1 combines with J gene TRBJ2-7, with TRBD2 identical over 12 bases. The CDR3 extends over 13 amino acids. CDR1 and CDR2 from the germline V gene are DFQATT and SNEGSKA (reference sequence). The CDR3 protein is CSARDSRTSGTDF. In DNA form, the CDR3 reads TGCAGTGCTAGAGATTCTAGGACTAGCGGGACTGACTTC.

This clone was recorded a few times. The chain links TRBV30 to TRBJ2-7; D unresolved. CDR1 and CDR2 (germline): GTSNPN, SVGIG (reference sequence). With 1 base removed from V and 4 bases from J, the gap between germline ends came to 5 bases. The CDR3 length is 11 residues. CDR3 loop: CAWSDGYEQYF. In nucleotides, the CDR3 is TGTGCCTGGAGTGATGGATACGAGCAGTACTTC.